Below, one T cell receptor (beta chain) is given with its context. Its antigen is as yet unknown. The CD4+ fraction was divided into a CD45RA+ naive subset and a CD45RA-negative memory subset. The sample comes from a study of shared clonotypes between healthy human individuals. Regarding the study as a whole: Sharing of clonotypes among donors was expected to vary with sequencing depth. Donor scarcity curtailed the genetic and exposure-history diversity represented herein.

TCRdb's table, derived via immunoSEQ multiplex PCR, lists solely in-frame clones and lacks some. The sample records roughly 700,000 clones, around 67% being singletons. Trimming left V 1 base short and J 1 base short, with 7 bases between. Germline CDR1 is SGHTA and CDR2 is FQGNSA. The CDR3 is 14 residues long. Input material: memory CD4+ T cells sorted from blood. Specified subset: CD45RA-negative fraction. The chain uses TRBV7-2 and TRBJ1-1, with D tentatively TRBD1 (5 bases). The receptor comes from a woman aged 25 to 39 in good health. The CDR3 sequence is CASSLGGRNTEAFF. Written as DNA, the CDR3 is TGTGCCAGCAGCTTAGGGGGCCGGAACACTGAAGCTTTCTTT.